This entry lists 30 T cell receptor beta chains sequenced from one sample in a study of cytomegalovirus exposure and HLA in healthy donors. Primers included in the PCR were 60 Vbeta and 13 Jbeta primers. Profiled with immunoSEQ multiplex PCR; TCRdb holds only in-frame clones, not every one. Of 110,000 to 150,000 clones listed, 60% to 85% are singletons. Sequenced input: PBMCs. Receptor source: a man aged 40-55 years in good health and CMV-seropositive.

The V call is TRBV27, the J call TRBJ2-7; 13 bases line up with TRBD2. The CDR3 spans 15 residues. V shed 5 bases and J 3 bases; nucleotides not matched to a gene: 4. Per germline, CDR1 MNHEY and CDR2 SMNVEV (reference sequence). This CDR3 is CASSGTSGVYYEQYF. CDR3 coding DNA: TGTGCCAGCAGTGGGACTAGCGGGGTGTACTACGAGCAGTACTTC.

The chain combines TRBV6-5 with TRBJ1-2; 8 nucleotides agree with TRBD1. Germline CDR1 is MNHEY and CDR2 is SVGAGI. Unmatched junction bases numbered 5, after V lost 5 bases and J lost 6 bases. CDR3 size: 13 residues. CDR3 loop: CASSLGQADGYTF. CDR3 in DNA: TGTGCCAGCAGTCTGGGACAGGCGGATGGCTACACCTTC.

J is TRBJ1-4 and V is TRBV30; D is perhaps TRBD1 (6 bases). The length of the CDR3 is 14 residues. V was clipped by 1 base and J by 11 bases, with 17 bases between them. Germline loops: CDR1 GTSNPN, CDR2 SVGIG (reference sequence). The CDR3 sequence: CAWSAGGRGTKLFF. The CDR3 coding sequence is TGTGCCTGGAGTGCCGGTGGGAGGGGGACTAAACTGTTTTTT.

This clone was counted only a few times. At one end the junction does not follow the germline gene, possibly because of a read error. V gene TRBV7-7 combines with J gene TRBJ2-3, with D hard to call. Germline V gene lookup returns CDR1 SSHAT and CDR2 FNYEAQ (reference sequence). There are 15 residues in the CDR3. The CDR3 sequence is CASSPGETSTDTQYF. The CDR3, as DNA: TGTGCTAGCAGCCCAGGCGAGACCTCCACAGATACGCAGTATTTT.

The chain links TRBV19 to TRBJ2-5, with 14 bases matching TRBD2. This CDR3 has 18 residues. Looked up from germline, CDR1 is LNHDA and CDR2 is SQIVND (reference sequence). The V segment lost 5 bases and the J segment 4 bases; nucleotides outside the gene matches: 12. Written as DNA, the CDR3 is TGTGCCAGTAGTTCACCGGGACTAGCGGGGGTAAGAGGAGAGACCCAGTACTTC. It encodes CASSSPGLAGVRGETQYF.

The chain joins TRBV10-3 to TRBJ1-4, with 10 bases aligning to TRBD1. The germline gives CDR1 ENHRY, CDR2 SYGVKD. Germline trimming cut 4 bases from V and 7 bases from J; bases unmatched to any gene: 3. The CDR3 covers 14 residues. CDR3 protein: CAISGGQGTEKLFF. Written as DNA, the CDR3 is TGTGCCATCAGTGGGGGACAGGGGACTGAAAAACTGTTTTTT.

This chain joins TRBV6-6 and TRBJ1-1; TRBD1 matches 12 bases. CDR3 length: 16 residues. With V trimmed by 11 bases and J by 1 base, 11 bases remained unmatched. The V gene's germline CDR1 is MNHNY and CDR2 SVGAGI (reference sequence). CDR3 residues: CASLTWGQGANTEAFF. In DNA, the CDR3 is TGTGCCTCTCTCACGTGGGGACAGGGGGCGAACACTGAAGCTTTCTTT.

The chain carries TRBV19 and TRBJ1-1; 9 nucleotides agree with TRBD1. The CDR3 totals 14 residues. Germline V lookup: CDR1 LNHDA, CDR2 SQIVND (reference sequence). V shed 5 bases, J shed 1 base, and the junction held 2 bases outside the gene matches. CDR3 bases: TGTGCCAGTAGTCTGGGACAGGGGAACACTGAAGCTTTCTTT. It yields the protein CASSLGQGNTEAFF.

The gene calls are TRBV27 and TRBJ1-1; D might be TRBD1 (6 bases). This CDR3 has 15 amino acids. Trimming left V 0 bases short and J 5 bases short, with 13 bases between. The V gene's germline CDR1 is MNHEY and CDR2 SMNVEV (reference sequence). This CDR3 is CASSLSWNRVTEAFF. In nucleotides, the CDR3 is TGTGCCAGCAGTTTATCGTGGAACAGGGTGACTGAAGCTTTCTTT.

With respect to this clone: Distinct nucleotide sequences in the sample also encode this CDR3. This chain uses TRBV6-5 with TRBJ2-7; weak D call: TRBD1 (5 bases). This CDR3 has 14 amino acids. V was shortened by 0 bases and J by 1 base, with 7 bases between the two germline ends. In germline, CDR1 is MNHEY, CDR2 SVGAGI. CDR3: CASSYSQGSYEQYF. The CDR3 region has the DNA TGTGCCAGCAGTTACTCCCAGGGTTCCTACGAGCAGTACTTC.

This clone was seen only once. The rearrangement links TRBV25-1 to TRBJ2-2, with 10 positions matching TRBD1. Losses at the gene ends were 5 bases for V and 6 bases for J; bases not matched to a gene: 3. The CDR3 runs 14 residues. In germline, CDR1 is MGHDK, CDR2 SYGVNS. CDR3 nucleotide sequence: TGTGCCAGCAGTCGGACAGGGGGATCCGGGGAGCTGTTTTTT. Protein sequence: CASSRTGGSGELFF.

For the CDR3, the DNA is TGTGCCAGCAGCTTAGTAGGTGTAGGGGTTAAAGACAATGAGCAGTTCTTC. Its protein product is CASSLVGVGVKDNEQFF. The chain recombines TRBV7-2 with TRBJ2-1, with a possible D match to TRBD1 (5 bases). The CDR3 totals 17 residues. V lost 1 base and J lost 5, with 18 bases in between. Germline loops: CDR1 SGHTA, CDR2 FQGNSA.

The chain combines TRBV5-6 with TRBJ1-2, with D possibly being TRBD1 (5 bases). CDR3 length: 15 residues. The V end lost 0 bases, the J end lost 0 bases, and 9 bases lay between the germline ends. Germline CDR1 and CDR2: SGHDT and YYEEEE. This CDR3 is CASSLALTANYGYTF. CDR3 DNA sequence: TGTGCCAGCAGCTTGGCCCTGACAGCTAACTATGGCTACACCTTC.

This clone was counted between two and nine times. The rearrangement links TRBV5-4 to TRBJ1-3; 7 nucleotides align to TRBD1. J gave up 3 bases and V 2 bases, and 2 bases lay outside the gene matches. Germline values: CDR1 SGHNT, CDR2 YYREEE (reference sequence). This CDR3 has 14 amino acids. The CDR3 nucleotides are TGTGCCAGCAGCTTCCGGGACAGTGGAAACACCATATATTTT. This codes for CASSFRDSGNTIYF.

The chain recombines TRBV29-1 with TRBJ2-7; TRBD2 might be the D (6 bases). The length of the CDR3 is 13 residues. Germline CDR1 is SQVTM and CDR2 is ANQGSEA. V dropped 4 bases and J dropped 5 bases, with 15 bases sitting between them. The CDR3 bases are TGCAGCGTTGTGGACGGGGGTTTCAACGAGCAGTACTTC. Protein: CSVVDGGFNEQYF.

The chain uses TRBV19 and TRBJ1-5; D gene uncertain. Germline values: CDR1 LNHDA, CDR2 SQIVND (reference sequence). The CDR3 has 12 amino acids. Between the trimmed V and J ends, which lost 10 bases and 1 base, there was a span of 8 bases. The CDR3 loop reads CATTDSNQPQHF. Here the CDR3 DNA reads TGTGCCACAACAGACAGCAATCAGCCCCAGCATTTT.

V usage is TRBV10-2 and J usage is TRBJ1-2; no reliable D call. This CDR3 is built from 14 residues. V lost 0 bases and J 4 bases, leaving 9 bases between the germline ends. CDR1 and CDR2 (germline): WSHSY, SAAADI. CDR3 DNA sequence: TGCGCCAGCAGTGAGTCGGGGAGCATCTATGGCTACACCTTC. Residues: CASSESGSIYGYTF.

The chain couples TRBV4-1 to TRBJ2-3, with D maybe TRBD2 (5 bases). This CDR3 region has 15 residues. Trimming pared 0 bases from V and 2 bases from J, leaving 9 bases between. Germline values: CDR1 MGHRA, CDR2 YSYEKL. The CDR3 region is CASSQEGRATDTQYF. The CDR3 coding sequence is TGCGCCAGCAGCCAAGAAGGGCGGGCCACAGATACGCAGTATTTT.

V usage is TRBV5-8 and J usage is TRBJ2-3, with D possibly being TRBD1 (6 bases). The CDR3 has 16 amino acids. Trimming removed 3 bases from V and 2 bases from J, with 16 bases in between. The V gene's germline CDR1 is SGHTS and CDR2 YDEGEE. CDR3 region: CASSWGTGTNTDTQYF. The CDR3 nucleotides are TGTGCCAGCAGCTGGGGAACGGGGACAAACACAGATACGCAGTATTTT. Combining the CDR3 with reference TRBV5-8 and TRBJ2-3 gives the whole variable domain EAGVTQSPTHLIKTRGQQATLRCSPISGHTSVYWYQQALGLGLQFLLWYDEGEERNRGNFPPRFSGRQFPNYSSELNVNALELEDSALYLCASSWGTGTNTDTQYFGPGTRLTVL.

The chain employs TRBV28 and TRBJ2-7; D is undetermined. The V and J ends lost 2 bases and 0 bases respectively, with 11 bases between them. There are 15 residues in the CDR3. Germline V gene sequence: CDR1 MDHEN, CDR2 SYDVKM. CDR3 amino acids: CASSLLGPSSYEQYF. CDR3 in DNA: TGTGCCAGCAGTTTACTAGGTCCGAGCTCCTACGAGCAGTACTTC.

V gene TRBV5-1 combines with J gene TRBJ2-1, with TRBD2 matching 11 bases. Germline trimming cut 5 bases from V and 2 bases from J; bases unmatched to any gene: 3. The CDR3 has 15 residues. Germline CDR1 SGHRS, CDR2 YFSETQ. The CDR3 spells CASRPSGGPYNEQFF. In DNA form, the CDR3 reads TGCGCCAGCAGACCTAGCGGGGGGCCCTACAATGAGCAGTTCTTC. Variable domain in full (rest from reference TRBV5-1 and TRBJ2-1): KAGVTQTPRYLIKTRGQQVTLSCSPISGHRSVSWYQQTPGQGLQFLFEYFSETQRNKGNFPGRFSGRQFSNSRSEMNVSTLELGDSALYLCASRPSGGPYNEQFFGPGTRLTVL.

V is TRBV15 and J is TRBJ2-1; TRBD1 agrees at 8 bases. With V trimmed by 9 bases and J by 8 bases, 18 bases remained unmatched. CDR1 and CDR2 from the germline V gene are LNHNV and YYDKDF (reference sequence). The CDR3 is 16 residues long. CDR3 sequence reads: CATTTPGGVGSYEQFF. DNA for the CDR3: TGTGCCACTACCACCCCAGGGGGCGTCGGTTCCTATGAGCAGTTCTTC. Full variable domain (rest looked up from reference TRBV15 and TRBJ2-1): DAMVIQNPRYQVTQFGKPVTLSCSQTLNHNVMYWYQQKSSQAPKLLFHYYDKDFNNEADTPDNFQSRRPNTSFCFLDIRSPGLGDTAMYLCATTTPGGVGSYEQFFGPGTRLTVL.

V gene TRBV4-1 combines with J gene TRBJ1-5; tentatively, D is TRBD1 (5 bases). Trimming took 0 bases from V and 0 from J, leaving 12 bases between them. The CDR3 runs to 17 residues. Germline V CDR1 and CDR2: MGHRA, YSYEKL. CDR3 amino acids: CASSQDNPQGSNQPQHF. For the CDR3, the DNA is TGCGCCAGCAGCCAAGATAATCCGCAGGGTAGCAATCAGCCCCAGCATTTT.

The rearrangement uses TRBV25-1 and TRBJ1-2; the D gene is possibly TRBD1 (6 bases). This CDR3 spans 13 amino acids. Germline V gene data show CDR1 as MGHDK and CDR2 as SYGVNS. Trimming removed 3 bases from V and 7 bases from J, with 12 bases in between. CDR3 region: CASSESGVGGYTF. As DNA, the CDR3 is TGTGCCAGCAGTGAGTCAGGGGTCGGTGGCTACACCTTC.

J is TRBJ1-1 and V is TRBV28; TRBD1 is a possible D gene (6 bases). V lost 4 bases and J 4 bases, leaving 19 bases between the germline ends. CDR3 length equals 16 residues. Per the germline V gene, CDR1 is MDHEN and CDR2 is SYDVKM. The CDR3 coding sequence is TGTGCCAGCAGTTCGCCACAGGGATTAAGTGGCACTGAAGCTTTCTTT. Translation gives CASSSPQGLSGTEAFF. Full variable domain (outside the CDR3, taken from reference TRBV28 and TRBJ1-1): DVKVTQSSRYLVKRTGEKVFLECVQDMDHENMFWYRQDPGLGLRLIYFSYDVKMKEKGDIPEGYSVSREKKERFSLILESASTNQTSMYLCASSSPQGLSGTEAFFGQGTRLTVV.

The genes are TRBV12-5 and TRBJ2-1; the match to TRBD2 covers 10 bases. Germline loops: CDR1 LGHNT, CDR2 FRNRAP. The ends lost 2 bases at V and 15 bases at J; junction bases unmatched: 10. The CDR3 is 14 residues long. CDR3 loop: CASGLTSGALGAFF. CDR3 DNA: TGTGCTAGTGGTTTGACTAGCGGGGCTTTGGGTGCGTTCTTC. The full variable domain, completed using reference TRBV12-5 and TRBJ2-1, is DARVTQTPRHKVTEMGQEVTMRCQPILGHNTVFWYRQTMMQGLELLAYFRNRAPLDDSGMPKDRFSAEMPDATLATLKIQPSEPRDSAVYFCASGLTSGALGAFFGPGTRLTVL.

This sequence joins TRBV29-1 and TRBJ2-7, with D possibly TRBD1 on 5 matching bases. CDR3 length: 11 amino acids. Looked up from germline, CDR1 is SQVTM and CDR2 is ANQGSEA. V was trimmed by 4 bases and J by 6 bases, leaving 10 bases between them. The CDR3: CSVGQGSEQYF. CDR3 DNA: TGCAGCGTTGGGCAGGGTAGCGAGCAGTACTTC.

This chain uses TRBV7-8 with TRBJ1-2; maybe TRBD1 (5 bases). There are 12 residues in the CDR3. From germline, CDR1 is SGHVS and CDR2 FQNEAQ. Trimming left V 5 bases short and J 6 bases short, with 10 bases between. The CDR3 region is CASSPGRDGYTF. Here the CDR3 DNA reads TGTGCCAGCAGCCCCGGCAGGGATGGCTACACCTTC.

This clone was counted a few times. This chain's CDR3 is CSVAVGQGITDTQYF. The DNA for the CDR3 is TGCAGCGTCGCGGTGGGACAGGGTATCACAGATACGCAGTATTTT. This chain joins TRBV29-1 and TRBJ2-3, with 9 nucleotides matching TRBD1. CDR3 length: 15 residues. With V trimmed by 6 bases and J by 2 bases, 9 bases remained unmatched. Germline assignment: CDR1 SQVTM and CDR2 ANQGSEA.

The genes are TRBV5-6 and TRBJ2-7, with a possible D match to TRBD1 (6 bases). This CDR3 has 18 residues. Trimming stripped 3 bases from V and 2 bases from J, with 24 bases between. Germline V CDR1 and CDR2: SGHDT, YYEEEE. CDR3 loop: CASSSLRTAFRGAYEQYF. The CDR3 DNA reads TGTGCCAGCAGCTCGTTAAGGACAGCTTTCCGTGGGGCCTACGAGCAGTACTTC.